What follows is one T cell receptor (beta chain) and its context. These data are taken from a study of blood T cell repertoires in COVID-19. Study summary: PBMCs, B-cell-depleted T cells, or T cells provided the cDNA or gDNA that made up the material.

Trimming at V came to 0 bases and at J to 1 base, leaving 11 bases not matched to a gene. The CDR3 consists of 20 residues. The germline V gene has CDR1 SGHKS and CDR2 YYEKEE (reference sequence). Sequenced by immunoSEQ multiplex PCR; TCRdb stores in-frame clones only, minus some. The sample comprises about 70,000 clones, around 86% of which are singletons, and roughly 11% rests with the top ten. The gene calls are TRBV5-5 and TRBJ2-3; TRBD2 aligns across 13 bases. This TCR came from a woman under 30 with acute or convalescent COVID-19. Sequencing was done on a sample of peripheral blood. The CDR3 protein is CASSLGGRLAGGRGTDTQYF. As DNA, the CDR3 is TGTGCCAGCAGCTTGGGCGGGAGACTAGCGGGGGGTCGGGGCACAGATACGCAGTATTTT.